One and the same sample provided the 9 T cell receptor beta chains below, sequenced in a study of cytomegalovirus exposure and HLA in healthy donors. The PCR was carried out with 60 Vbeta primers and 13 Jbeta primers. The data were produced by immunoSEQ multiplex PCR, yet TCRdb's version contains in-frame clones alone and is incomplete. The sample yields some 110,000 clones, about 81% seen once. The specimen sequenced was PBMCs. The receptors originated from a woman in her twenties or thirties in good health and CMV-seronegative.

The gene calls are TRBV2 and TRBJ1-5, with TRBD1 matching over 9 bases. The CDR3 is made up of 15 amino acids. V dropped 4 bases and J dropped 4; count of bases not matched to a gene: 5. Germline lookup yields CDR1 SNHLY and CDR2 FYNNEI. Here the CDR3 reads CASSGSGTGNQPQHF. CDR3 coding DNA: TGTGCCAGCAGTGGTTCTGGGACAGGGAATCAGCCCCAGCATTTT.

The chain is built from TRBV10-3 and TRBJ2-7; perhaps TRBD1 as D (6 bases). Trimming removed 5 bases from V and 0 bases from J, with 11 bases in between. Germline V gene sequence: CDR1 ENHRY, CDR2 SYGVKD. The CDR3 is 14 residues long. The CDR3 DNA reads TGTGCCATCAGTTCCGGGACATCCTCCTACGAGCAGTACTTC. Amino acids: CAISSGTSSYEQYF.

J is TRBJ2-5 and V is TRBV9; the D gene is possibly TRBD1 (6 bases). This CDR3 spans 13 amino acids. Trimming removed 5 bases at V and 2 bases at J, with 10 bases between. Germline assignment: CDR1 SGDLS and CDR2 YYNGEE. The DNA for the CDR3 is TGTGCCAGCAGAATAGGACAGCAAGAGACCCAGTACTTC. This translates into CASRIGQQETQYF.

About this clone itself: The junction shows a germline mismatch at one end, possibly a read error. CDR3 sequence: CASNLAPGMNTEAFF. The CDR3 DNA reads as TGTGCCAGCAACTTAGCGCCAGGCATGAACACTGAAGCTTTCTTT. The rearrangement uses TRBV7-8 and TRBJ1-1; unclear D gene. CDR3 length: 15 amino acids. Germline assignment: CDR1 SGHVS and CDR2 FQNEAQ.

This clone was observed once. The chain has TRBV18 and TRBJ2-5; tentative D call: TRBD1 (6 bases). CDR1 KGHSH and CDR2 LQKENI come from the germline V gene. V was trimmed by 2 bases and J by 3 bases, leaving 7 bases between them. CDR3 length equals 13 residues. CDR3 nucleotide sequence: TGTGCCAGCTCACCAAGACAGGAAGAGACCCAGTACTTC. It is translated as CASSPRQEETQYF.

This rearrangement joins TRBV18 to TRBJ2-3; 12 bases map to TRBD2. V gave up 6 bases and J gave up 0 bases; unmatched junction bases: 1. Germline CDR1 KGHSH, CDR2 LQKENI. This CDR3 is 15 amino acids long. CDR3 DNA: TGTGCCAGCTCCCTAGCGGGGGGGAGCACAGATACGCAGTATTTT. It translates to CASSLAGGSTDTQYF.

V gene TRBV6-5 combines with J gene TRBJ2-5; 7 bases fit TRBD2. The V gene end was trimmed by 2 bases and the J gene end by 4 bases; junction bases not matched to a gene: 7. This CDR3 region has 15 residues. From germline, CDR1 is MNHEY and CDR2 SVGAGI. The CDR3 sequence: CASSYSLAVGETQYF. CDR3 sequence (DNA): TGTGCCAGCAGTTACAGCCTAGCGGTAGGAGAGACCCAGTACTTC.

This clone is a singleton in its sample. V and J are TRBV6-5 and TRBJ2-7, with 7 bases fitting TRBD1. This CDR3 has 15 amino acids. CDR1 is MNHEY and CDR2 is SVGAGI in the germline V gene. V gave up 5 bases and J gave up 3 bases; unmatched junction bases: 10. The CDR3 DNA reads TGTGCCAGCAGTCTCACAGGGGCATGGGGCTACGAGCAGTACTTC. Encoded protein: CASSLTGAWGYEQYF.

This clone is medium-sized. The CDR3 loop reads CASGPRQGAPRNQPQHF. The CDR3 DNA is TGTGCTAGTGGTCCGCGACAGGGGGCGCCCCGCAATCAGCCCCAGCATTTT. The V and J genes are TRBV12-5 and TRBJ1-5; TRBD1 matches 10 bases. Unmatched junction bases numbered 9, after V lost 5 bases and J lost 2 bases. CDR1 is LGHNT, CDR2 FRNRAP, per germline. The CDR3 is 17 residues long.